One sample yielded the 22 T cell receptor beta chains listed below, sequenced in a study of blood T cells in healthy people across ages. The second PCR ran about 6 to 11 cycles with a sample-barcoded 5' primer and J-beta primers. TCRdb passed the 5' RACE reads through MiXCR, listing each CDR3 protein once. This sample yields about 970,000 distinct CDR3 sequences, of which 51% are seen a single time; about 21% belongs to the top ten. The material sequenced was blood. All receptors come from a woman aged 55-75 years in good health.

The rearrangement uses TRBV4-2 and TRBJ1-3; 9 nucleotides align to TRBD1. J lost 1 base, V lost 2 bases, and 3 bases had no gene match. This CDR3 has 16 amino acids. CDR1 is LGHNA and CDR2 is YNFKEQ in the germline V gene. The CDR3, as DNA: TGTGCCAGCAGCCAAAAGGGGACAGGGTCTGGAAACACCATATATTTT. It translates to CASSQKGTGSGNTIYF.

The chain couples TRBV7-8 to TRBJ2-7, with 12 bases lining up with TRBD2. This CDR3 has 16 residues. CDR1 and CDR2 from the germline V gene are SGHVS and FQNEAQ. The V gene end was trimmed by 5 bases and the J gene end by 7 bases; junction bases not matched to a gene: 12. CDR3 sequence reads: CASSTWTSGTYNEQYF. DNA for the CDR3: TGTGCCAGCAGCACCTGGACTAGCGGGACCTACAATGAGCAGTACTTC.

The CDR3 DNA is TGCGCCAGCAGCCCCCCGACTAGCGGGTTTGGGAATGAGCAGTACTTC. It is translated as CASSPPTSGFGNEQYF. This sequence joins TRBV4-1 and TRBJ2-5; 10 bases are shared with TRBD2. V was pared by 4 bases and J by 11 bases, with 16 bases of the junction left unmatched. In germline, CDR1 is MGHRA, CDR2 YSYEKL. The CDR3 is 16 residues long.

This chain joins TRBV4-1 and TRBJ2-4; TRBD1 or TRBD2 may be the D gene (5 bases each). The assigned J gene may be wrong: the sequence end matches TRBJ2-5 better. The CDR3 has 15 residues. Germline CDR1 and CDR2: MGHRA and YSYEKL. CDR3 in amino acids: CASSALRGEGETQYF. DNA for the CDR3: TGCGCCAGCAGCGCTCTTCGAGGAGAGGGGGAGACCCAGTACTTC.

This chain joins TRBV27 and TRBJ2-7; TRBD1 is a possible D gene (6 bases). V was pared by 3 bases and J by 3 bases, with 18 bases between. CDR1 MNHEY and CDR2 SMNVEV come from the germline V gene (reference sequence). This CDR3 is 16 amino acids long. CDR3 protein: CASSFSSGEQGYEQYF. CDR3 nucleotides: TGTGCCAGCAGTTTTTCGTCCGGAGAACAGGGCTACGAGCAGTACTTC.

This sequence joins TRBV7-9 and TRBJ1-2; TRBD1 matches at 9 bases. This CDR3 is 13 amino acids long. The J segment lost 8 bases and the V segment lost 4 bases, leaving 5 bases of the junction unmatched. Germline V gene data show CDR1 as SEHNR and CDR2 as FQNEAQ (reference sequence). The CDR3 nucleotides are TGTGCCAGCAGCTCGACAGGGGGTAAGGGCTACACCTTC. It specifies CASSSTGGKGYTF. The full variable domain, rest sourced from reference TRBV7-9 and TRBJ1-2, is DTGVSQNPRHKITKRGQNVTFRCDPISEHNRLYWYRQTLGQGPEFLTYFQNEAQLEKSRLLSDRFSAERPKGSFSTLEIQRTEQGDSAMYLCASSSTGGKGYTFGSGTRLTVV.

Details on this clonotype: A much larger clone differs from this one at a single base, so this may be a read error. The chain combines TRBV20-1 with TRBJ2-7, with a possible D match to TRBD2 (6 bases). The CDR3 spans 14 residues. The germline V gene encodes CDR1 DFQATT and CDR2 SNEGSKA (reference sequence). With 1 base removed from V and 7 bases from J, the gap between germline ends came to 17 bases. The CDR3 protein is CSARASAAYNEQYF. CDR3 coding DNA: TGCAGTGCTAGAGCTAGCGCGGCCTACAATGAGCAGTACTTC.

Here the CDR3 reads CASSFGTSGTASTDTQYF. The CDR3 DNA sequence: TGTGCCAGCAGTTTTGGGACTAGCGGTACAGCTAGCACAGATACGCAGTATTTT. The V call is TRBV12-3 or TRBV12-4, the J call TRBJ2-3; the match to TRBD2 covers 11 bases. The CDR3 extends over 18 amino acids. The V segment lost 3 bases and the J segment 0 bases; nucleotides outside the gene matches: 8.

About this clonotype: One base away lies a much larger clone, so this may be a sequencing read error. The rearrangement joins TRBV7-2 to TRBJ2-1, with 13 positions matching TRBD2. The CDR3 is made up of 15 amino acids. Germline loops: CDR1 SGHTA, CDR2 FQGNSA. V was clipped by 4 bases and J by 10 bases; unmatched bases: 7. DNA of the CDR3: TGTGCCAGCAGCTCCGGGACTAGCGGGACTTACGAGCAGTTCTTC. This codes for CASSSGTSGTYEQFF.

The chain couples TRBV3-1 to TRBJ2-3; TRBD2 matches 15 bases. The CDR3 spans 17 residues. J gave up 1 base and V 8 bases, and 7 bases lay outside the gene matches. Germline lookup yields CDR1 LGHDT and CDR2 YNNKEL (reference sequence). The CDR3: CASPRTSGRGCTDTQYF. DNA for the CDR3: TGTGCCAGCCCCCGGACTAGCGGGAGGGGGTGCACAGATACGCAGTATTTT.

V gene TRBV27 combines with J gene TRBJ2-5; no firm D call. The CDR3 runs to 13 residues. Trimming took 6 bases from V and 4 from J, leaving 12 bases between them. Germline V gene sequence: CDR1 MNHEY, CDR2 SMNVEV (reference sequence). Here the CDR3 DNA reads TGTGCCAGCAGAGGTCGTGGAAGAGAGACCCAGTACTTC. Its protein is CASRGRGRETQYF.

The gene calls are TRBV2 and TRBJ2-7, with 8 bases aligning to TRBD2. The CDR3 spans 15 residues. The V and J ends lost 8 bases and 7 bases, in that order; junction bases with no gene match: 16. Germline V CDR1 and CDR2: SNHLY, FYNNEI. The CDR3 bases are TGTGCCAGCCGCAATCCTAGCGGGCCTCTGGGGGAGCAGTACTTC. Protein product: CASRNPSGPLGEQYF.

This clonotype has only a few counts. The rearrangement joins TRBV13 to TRBJ2-5; TRBD1 aligns across 9 bases. The germline V gene has CDR1 PRHDT and CDR2 FYEKMQ (reference sequence). V lost 6 bases to trimming and J lost 3 bases; unmatched junction nucleotides: 5. The CDR3 runs 14 residues. The CDR3 spells CASRTTGGKETQYF. In DNA form, the CDR3 reads TGTGCCAGCAGGACAACAGGGGGCAAAGAGACCCAGTACTTC.

V and J are TRBV28 and TRBJ1-5, with TRBD1 identical over 8 bases. The length of the CDR3 is 18 residues. V lost 5 bases to trimming and J lost 4 bases; unmatched junction nucleotides: 16. Germline V gene sequence: CDR1 MDHEN, CDR2 SYDVKM. CDR3 in DNA: TGTGCCAGCAGTATCGTAGCCCTAGGACAGGGAGGGAATCAGCCCCAGCATTTT. Translation: CASSIVALGQGGNQPQHF.

The V call is TRBV29-1, the J call TRBJ2-7; 11 bases align to TRBD2. CDR3 length: 13 amino acids. Trimming took 7 bases from V and 7 from J; bases not matched to a gene: 9. Germline V CDR1 and CDR2: SQVTM, ANQGSEA. DNA for the CDR3: TGCAGCGAGGTAGCGGGAGGGTCGGGTGAGCAGTACTTC. It encodes CSEVAGGSGEQYF.

The CDR3, as DNA: TGCAGCGTTGCGTTAGGGAGGGGAGGTGGAGAGACCCAGTACTTC. This translates into CSVALGRGGGETQYF. This chain uses TRBV29-1 with TRBJ2-5; 7 bases line up with TRBD2. The ends lost 4 bases at V and 4 bases at J; junction bases unmatched: 12. The CDR3 sequence is 15 residues long. The germline V gene encodes CDR1 SQVTM and CDR2 ANQGSEA.

J is TRBJ1-2 and V is TRBV21-1; the table's TRBD1 call for D was not verified on the DNA. TRBV21-1 is given as a pseudogene. The CDR3 is 15 residues long. The CDR3 spells CASSTPDRKSYGYTF. The CDR3 nucleotides read TGTGCCAGCAGCACTCCGGACAGGAAATCCTATGGCTACACCTTC.

There are a few counts of this clonotype. CDR3 in DNA: TGTGCCAGTAGGAAGGGTGTAATGGGTGGTAAGGAGCAGTTCTTC. As protein: CASRKGVMGGKEQFF. This chain joins TRBV25-1 and TRBJ2-1; D remains ambiguous. Germline CDR1 reads MGHDK; CDR2 reads SYGVNS. This CDR3 spans 15 amino acids. V was shortened by 9 bases and J by 10 bases, with 25 bases between the two germline ends.

The chain uses TRBV25-1 and TRBJ2-7; D unresolved. V dropped 5 bases and J dropped 2 bases, with 10 bases sitting between them. The germline gives CDR1 MGHDK, CDR2 SYGVNS. This CDR3 region has 13 residues. This chain's CDR3 is CASSRLFAYEQYF. CDR3 DNA sequence: TGTGCCAGCAGTCGACTGTTCGCCTACGAGCAGTACTTC.

The rearrangement uses TRBV2 and TRBJ2-5; the match to TRBD2 covers 8 bases. CDR3 length equals 14 residues. Losses at the gene ends were 6 bases for V and 5 bases for J; bases not matched to a gene: 8. From germline, CDR1 is SNHLY and CDR2 FYNNEI. The CDR3 loop is CASRLGAGVETQYF. The DNA of the CDR3 is TGTGCCAGCAGGCTCGGAGCGGGAGTGGAGACCCAGTACTTC. The whole variable domain, remainder taken from reference TRBV2 and TRBJ2-5, is EPEVTQTPSHQVTQMGQEVILRCVPISNHLYFYWYRQILGQKVEFLVSFYNNEISEKSEIFDDQFSVERPDGSNFTLKIRSTKLEDSAMYFCASRLGAGVETQYFGPGTRLLVL.

The chain uses TRBV24-1 and TRBJ2-1; D may be TRBD1 or TRBD2 (6 bases each). Germline V gene data show CDR1 as KGHDR and CDR2 as SFDVKD. The CDR3 is made up of 12 amino acids. V lost 5 bases to trimming and J lost 9 bases, with 10 bases between them. CDR3 amino acids: CATSVGGSEQFF. CDR3 DNA sequence: TGTGCCACCAGTGTCGGGGGCAGTGAGCAGTTCTTC.

This clonotype has only a few counts. The chain joins TRBV4-2 to TRBJ2-5; 9 nucleotides line up with TRBD2. The DNA matches TRBJ2-7 better at its end, which makes the J call doubtful. The CDR3 runs to 16 residues. The germline CDR1 and CDR2 sequences are LGHNA and YNFKEQ. The CDR3 bases are TGTGCCAGCAGCCAAGAATTTAGCGGGAGCTTAACCGAGCAGTACTTC. Residues: CASSQEFSGSLTEQYF.